This T cell receptor beta chain was captured by sequencing in a study of cytomegalovirus exposure and HLA in healthy donors. PCR primers comprised 60 Vbeta and 13 Jbeta primers. Sequencing used immunoSEQ multiplex PCR; TCRdb keeps in-frame clones, though not all of them. The sample gives tens of thousands of clones, 65% to 90% of which show up once; approximately 20% is in the top ten. Of note for this clone: Its antigen is not known.

Whole-study results and caveats: Usually a TCR sequence was rare, but some public TCRs were found in many donors.

CDR3 length: 14 amino acids. The V and J ends lost 5 bases and 8 bases, in that order; junction bases with no gene match: 7. Per the germline V gene, CDR1 is MNHNY and CDR2 is SVGAGI (reference sequence). The source of this sequence is a man aged 65 to 85 in good health and CMV-seropositive. The sample taken for sequencing was PBMCs. This chain joins TRBV6-6 and TRBJ1-4; 8 bases line up with TRBD1. The CDR3 DNA is TGTGCCAGCAGTAGACAGGGGAGGGGCGAAAAACTGTTTTTT. Residues: CASSRQGRGEKLFF.